The rows below give T cell receptor beta chains drawn from one sample of a study of T-cell memory formation after mild COVID-19. TCRdb reprocessed the 5' RACE reads via MiXCR and lists one record per CDR3 protein. The sample consists of over 150,000 distinct CDR3 sequences, 10% to 15% of them appearing once. The sequenced sample consisted of PBMCs or a T cell subset sorted from them (not recorded which). The source is a man younger than 35 who had mild COVID-19 (a few samples of this study predate the infection). Cell type and time point are not known. Each CDR3 is given with its conserved first and last residue. Fields, in order: V gene, J gene, clone size, D gene, CDR3 DNA, CDR3 protein. A D gene is named only where the DNA matches it firmly. Some rows have no size entry. The others give once, few or many, or a class for an expanded clone.

>TRBV5-1|TRBJ2-3|.|.
TGCGCCAGCAGCCCGGACCCGGCCCGGGTCCCAGATACGCAGTATTTT
CASSPDPARVPDTQYF
>TRBV20-1|TRBJ1-3|.|.
TGCAGTGCTAGAGATACGGGCGGGCTTCACTCTGGAAACACCATATATTTT
CSARDTGGLHSGNTIYF
>TRBV5-6|TRBJ2-1|.|.
TGTGCCAGCAGCCTCCCGAGGGCGACCTCCTACAATGAGCAGTTCTTC
CASSLPRATSYNEQFF
>TRBV5-4|TRBJ2-1|many|TRBD2
TGTGCCAGCAGCTTAGTCGGGGGAGGGTACAATGAGCAGTTCTTC
CASSLVGGGYNEQFF
>TRBV5-6|TRBJ1-1|few|TRBD1
TGTGCCAGCAGCTTCGTAAGAACGGACAGGGAAGCTTTCTTT
CASSFVRTDREAFF
>TRBV7-8|TRBJ1-1|few|TRBD1
TGTGCCAGCAGCTCAAGTCGGGCAGGGGGCACTGAAGCTTTCTTT
CASSSSRAGGTEAFF
>TRBV7-2|TRBJ1-5|.|.
TGTGCCAGCAGCACACCCCTATACGGTCAGCCCCAGCATTTT
CASSTPLYGQPQHF
>TRBV5-1|TRBJ2-5|.|.
TGCGCCAGCAGAGGGGCAGCATCGGTCCAAGAGACCCAGTACTTC
CASRGAASVQETQYF
>TRBV11-2|TRBJ2-1|many|.
TGTGCCAGCAGCTTCGAAGGCCACAATGAGCAGTTCTTC
CASSFEGHNEQFF
>TRBV29-1|TRBJ1-5|few|.
TGCAGCGTTGTTGACGGCTTTAGCAATCAGCCCCAGCATTTT
CSVVDGFSNQPQHF
>TRBV10-3|TRBJ2-3|.|TRBD2
TGTGCCACGGGACTAGCGGGGGAGAACACAGATACGCAGTATTTT
CATGLAGENTDTQYF
>TRBV12-3/TRBV12-4|TRBJ1-1|.|TRBD1
TGTGCCAGCACCTTCCAAGGACAGGGGAACACTGAAGCTTTCTTT
CASTFQGQGNTEAFF
>TRBV18|TRBJ1-5|few|TRBD1
TGTGCCAGCTCTCGAGGACAGGACAATCAGCCCCAGCATTTT
CASSRGQDNQPQHF
>TRBV4-3|TRBJ1-3|.|.
TGCGCCAGCAGCCAAGATTCAGGCTCTGGAAACACCATATATTTT
CASSQDSGSGNTIYF
>TRBV3-1|TRBJ2-7|few|.
TGTGCCAGCAGCCAAGCGACAGGATTCTCCTACGAGCAGTACTTC
CASSQATGFSYEQYF
>TRBV3-1|TRBJ1-2|.|.
TGTGCCAGCAGCCAAGGAGTGACCTTTAAACAGAACTATGGCTACACCTTC
CASSQGVTFKQNYGYTF
>TRBV9|TRBJ1-6|once|.
TGTGCCAGCAGCGGTACAGGGTATAATTCACCCCTCCACTTT
CASSGTGYNSPLHF
>TRBV12-3/TRBV12-4|TRBJ1-2|many|.
TGTGCCAGCAGTTTAATGAGGGTCTATGGCTACACCTTC
CASSLMRVYGYTF
>TRBV7-2|TRBJ1-5|few|.
TGTGCCAGCAGCTTAGAGCTCGCTCGGCCGCTGAACAATCAGCCCCAGCATTTT
CASSLELARPLNNQPQHF
>TRBV12-3/TRBV12-4|TRBJ2-2|.|.
TGTGCCAGCAGTCCCCGGTTTGGGGCGGACACCGGGGAGCTGTTTTTT
CASSPRFGADTGELFF
>TRBV6-5|TRBJ1-2|.|.
TGTGCCAGCAGTTATTCCGGTTGGGGGTCTGTCTATGGCTACACCTTC
CASSYSGWGSVYGYTF
>TRBV11-3|TRBJ1-1|.|.
TGTGCCAGCAGCTTAGACGGCCCGAACACTGAAGCTTTCTTT
CASSLDGPNTEAFF
>TRBV7-3|TRBJ2-3|few|.
TGTGCCAGCAGTCTCGGGGGTTTTCCAGATACGCAGTATTTT
CASSLGGFPDTQYF
>TRBV20-1|TRBJ1-2|.|.
TGCAGTGCTACCCAGGCGGGGCCTGAGGGCTACACCTTC
CSATQAGPEGYTF
>TRBV5-4|TRBJ2-2|.|TRBD1
TGTGCCAGCAGCTTTGGCGGGACAGGGTACACCGGGGAGCTGTTTTTT
CASSFGGTGYTGELFF
>TRBV7-8|TRBJ1-4|.|.
TGTGCCAGCAGCTTAGCCCCGGTACGATCAGAAAAACTGTTTTTT
CASSLAPVRSEKLFF
>TRBV28|TRBJ2-2|.|.
TGTGCCAGCAGTAAGGCCTCGACACCCACCGGGGAGCTGTTTTTT
CASSKASTPTGELFF